This T cell receptor (beta chain) was retrieved from a study of cytomegalovirus exposure and HLA in healthy donors. Across the whole study: The Caucasian-associated ancestry cluster held roughly 84% of 398 genotyped donors. Study-wide results and caveats: 87-base-pair reads could not separate some V segments, including TRBV6-2 and TRBV6-3.

Per germline, CDR1 ENHRY and CDR2 SYGVKD. The CDR3 length is 15 residues. Note on this clone: The target antigen is unknown. One end of the junction is discordant with germline, which a read error may explain.

The PCR made use of 60 Vbeta and 13 Jbeta primers. Generated by immunoSEQ multiplex PCR, the TCRdb table keeps only in-frame clones and is missing some. The top ten hold less than 4% of the sample, which has about 190,000 clones, roughly four fifths seen once. The sequence was obtained from a woman aged 30 to 39 in good health and CMV-seropositive. The V and J genes are TRBV10-3 and TRBJ2-3, with TRBD2 matching 7 bases. Sequencing was carried out using PBMCs. The CDR3 nucleotides read TGTGCCATCAGTAAGTCGGGGGACTACTCAGATACGCAGTATTTT. Residues: CAISKSGDYSDTQYF.